The 17 T cell receptor beta chains below were found in one sample sequenced in a study of blood T cell repertoires in COVID-19. Profiled with immunoSEQ multiplex PCR; TCRdb holds only in-frame clones, not every one. The sample has approximately 75,000 clones, 88% seen once. The specimen was peripheral blood. These receptors came from a man aged 50 to 59 with acute or convalescent COVID-19.

V is TRBV10-3 and J is TRBJ1-2; TRBD1 aligns across 9 bases. The CDR3 is 14 amino acids. Germline CDR1 reads ENHRY; CDR2 reads SYGVKD. The ends lost 5 bases at V and 5 bases at J; junction bases unmatched: 6. CDR3 in amino acids: CAISPGTGKYGYTF. The DNA for the CDR3 is TGTGCCATCAGTCCCGGGACAGGGAAATATGGCTACACCTTC.

This clone has more than one count but fewer than ten. J is TRBJ1-3 and V is TRBV6-5; 7 nucleotides agree with TRBD1. The CDR3 is made up of 14 amino acids. Germline V gene lookup returns CDR1 MNHEY and CDR2 SVGAGI. J gave up 0 bases and V 6 bases, and 2 bases lay outside the gene matches. The CDR3 protein is CASSQGVSGNTIYF. As DNA, the CDR3 is TGTGCCAGCAGCCAGGGGGTCTCTGGAAACACCATATATTTT.

The V call is TRBV5-1, the J call TRBJ1-6, with a tentative D call TRBD1 (5 bases). V was cut by 0 bases and J by 8 bases, with 18 bases left in between. The CDR3 has 17 residues. CDR1 and CDR2 from the germline V gene are SGHRS and YFSETQ. CDR3 coding DNA: TGCGCCAGCAGCTTGGAATCCCGGTGGGGCACGGATTCACCCCTCCACTTT. Translating gives CASSLESRWGTDSPLHF.

Remarks on this clone: Other DNA sequences in the sample encode the same CDR3. The chain carries TRBV7-3 and TRBJ2-1; the D gene is possibly TRBD2 (5 bases). Looked up from germline, CDR1 is SGHTA and CDR2 is FQGTGA. Trimming removed 0 bases from V and 6 bases from J, with 6 bases in between. CDR3 size: 13 residues. The CDR3 region is CASSLTRGNEQFF. CDR3 in DNA: TGTGCCAGCAGCTTAACCCGGGGCAATGAGCAGTTCTTC.

The V and J genes are TRBV29-1 and TRBJ1-3, with no clear D. The CDR3 is made up of 14 amino acids. In germline, CDR1 is SQVTM, CDR2 ANQGSEA. Between the trimmed V and J ends, which lost 2 bases and 0 bases, there was a span of 8 bases. The CDR3 bases are TGCAGCGTTGAACCGCCTAGCTCTGGAAACACCATATATTTT. Amino acids: CSVEPPSSGNTIYF.

This clone has a single count. The V and J genes are TRBV7-3 and TRBJ2-7; D possibly corresponds to TRBD1 (6 bases). The CDR3 extends over 15 amino acids. Germline values: CDR1 SGHTA, CDR2 FQGTGA. V lost 1 base, J lost 5 bases, and 15 bases lay in between. The CDR3 sequence: CASSLIGQGLHEQYF. The CDR3 DNA reads TGTGCCAGCAGCTTAATTGGGCAGGGGTTGCACGAGCAGTACTTC.

The chain recombines TRBV18 with TRBJ2-7; 10 positions match TRBD1. V dropped 6 bases and J dropped 2; count of bases not matched to a gene: 7. CDR3 length equals 15 residues. Germline V lookup: CDR1 KGHSH, CDR2 LQKENI. The CDR3 loop is CASSPTGTGAYEQYF. In nucleotides, the CDR3 is TGTGCCAGCTCGCCTACAGGGACAGGGGCCTACGAGCAGTACTTC.

This chain joins TRBV29-1 and TRBJ2-2; 10 positions agree with TRBD1. Germline assignment: CDR1 SQVTM and CDR2 ANQGSEA. The CDR3 totals 17 residues. Trimming at V came to 4 bases and at J to 5 bases, leaving 13 bases not matched to a gene. The DNA of the CDR3 is TGCAGCGTTGGACCAACAGACAGGGGGCTGGGGACCGGGGAGCTGTTTTTT. Translation: CSVGPTDRGLGTGELFF.

This rearrangement joins TRBV24-1 to TRBJ2-3; 9 nucleotides align to TRBD2. CDR3 length: 16 amino acids. The germline V gene encodes CDR1 KGHDR and CDR2 SFDVKD. The J segment lost 2 bases and the V segment lost 4 bases, leaving 6 bases of the junction unmatched. The CDR3 DNA sequence: TGTGCCACCAGTGACATAGCGGGGGCAGACACAGATACGCAGTATTTT. Protein: CATSDIAGADTDTQYF.

V is TRBV18 and J is TRBJ1-2; 7 bases align to TRBD1. V shed 5 bases and J 0 bases; nucleotides not matched to a gene: 9. The CDR3 covers 16 residues. Germline V CDR1 and CDR2: KGHSH, LQKENI. The CDR3 sequence is CASSSTQGTTNYGYTF. The CDR3 DNA is TGTGCCAGCTCATCCACACAGGGGACGACTAACTATGGCTACACCTTC. Variable domain in full (rest from reference TRBV18 and TRBJ1-2): NAGVMQNPRHLVRRRGQEARLRCSPMKGHSHVYWYRQLPEEGLKFMVYLQKENIIDESGMPKERFSAEFPKEGPSILRIQQVVRGDSAAYFCASSSTQGTTNYGYTFGSGTRLTVV.

The chain joins TRBV20-1 to TRBJ1-1; the D is unclear. The CDR3 has 11 residues. Trimming shortened V by 6 bases and J by 1 base, and 6 bases separated the two germline ends. Germline V gene data show CDR1 as DFQATT and CDR2 as SNEGSKA (reference sequence). DNA of the CDR3: TGCAGTGCCACAAGGAACACTGAAGCTTTCTTT. Protein product: CSATRNTEAFF.

The rearrangement links TRBV11-2 to TRBJ1-6, with D maybe TRBD1 (5 bases). V dropped 0 bases and J dropped 2 bases, with 11 bases sitting between them. Germline values: CDR1 SGHAT, CDR2 FQNNGV. This CDR3 contains 17 residues. In DNA, the CDR3 is TGTGCCAGCAGCTTAGACGGCAGGGTTACCTATAATTCACCCCTCCACTTT. Translating gives CASSLDGRVTYNSPLHF.

J is TRBJ1-6 and V is TRBV24-1, with D perhaps matching TRBD1 (5 bases). Per the germline V gene, CDR1 is KGHDR and CDR2 is SFDVKD. The CDR3 is 14 amino acids. The V end was cut by 9 bases, the J end by 3 bases, with 11 bases between. This chain's CDR3 is CATGGGHYNSPLHF. The CDR3 DNA sequence: TGTGCCACCGGGGGAGGACACTATAATTCACCCCTCCACTTT.

The gene calls are TRBV14 and TRBJ1-2; D gene uncertain. Between the trimmed V and J ends, which lost 4 bases and 4 bases, there was a span of 7 bases. CDR1 and CDR2 from the germline V gene are SGHDN and FVKESK. The CDR3 consists of 12 residues. CDR3 DNA: TGTGCCAGCAGCCGGGCAACCTATGGCTACACCTTC. The encoded protein is CASSRATYGYTF.

Only one count was recorded for this clone. The V and J genes are TRBV27 and TRBJ2-7; no reliable D call. V lost 0 bases and J 7 bases, leaving 16 bases between the germline ends. This CDR3 spans 15 amino acids. Germline loops: CDR1 MNHEY, CDR2 SMNVEV (reference sequence). Here the CDR3 reads CASSLSTDWKEEQYF. CDR3 coding DNA: TGTGCCAGCAGTTTATCTACAGATTGGAAGGAAGAGCAGTACTTC.

This clone has just one count. The chain couples TRBV9 to TRBJ1-5, with 8 bases fitting TRBD1. CDR1 and CDR2 (germline): SGDLS, YYNGEE. This CDR3 has 13 residues. V shed 4 bases and J 6 bases; nucleotides not matched to a gene: 3. For the CDR3, the DNA is TGTGCCAGCAGCCCAACAGGGGGTCAGCCCCAGCATTTT. Translation: CASSPTGGQPQHF.

This chain connects TRBV27 to TRBJ1-1; D is possibly TRBD1 (5 bases). Looked up from germline, CDR1 is MNHEY and CDR2 is SMNVEV (reference sequence). Trimming removed 2 bases from V and 1 base from J, with 5 bases in between. This CDR3 is 13 amino acids long. The CDR3 protein is CASSLGANTEAFF. The CDR3 DNA sequence: TGTGCCAGCAGTTTAGGGGCGAACACTGAAGCTTTCTTT.